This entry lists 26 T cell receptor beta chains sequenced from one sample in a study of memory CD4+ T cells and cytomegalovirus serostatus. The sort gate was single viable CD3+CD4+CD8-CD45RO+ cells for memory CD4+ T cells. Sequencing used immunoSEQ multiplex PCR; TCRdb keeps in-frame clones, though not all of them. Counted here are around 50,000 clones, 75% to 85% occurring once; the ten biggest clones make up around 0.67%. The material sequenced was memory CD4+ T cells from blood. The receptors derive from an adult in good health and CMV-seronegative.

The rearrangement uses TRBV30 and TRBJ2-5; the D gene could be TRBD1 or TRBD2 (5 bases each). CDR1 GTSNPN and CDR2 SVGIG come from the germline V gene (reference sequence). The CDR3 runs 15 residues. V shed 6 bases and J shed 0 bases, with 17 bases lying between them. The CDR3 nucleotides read TGTGCCTGCCTAGCAGGGATGGGGCACCAAGAGACCCAGTACTTC. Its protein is CACLAGMGHQETQYF.

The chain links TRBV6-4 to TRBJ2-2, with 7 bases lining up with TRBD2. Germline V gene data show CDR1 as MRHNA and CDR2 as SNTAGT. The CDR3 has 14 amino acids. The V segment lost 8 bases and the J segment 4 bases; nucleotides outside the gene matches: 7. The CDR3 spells CASSKSGITGELFF. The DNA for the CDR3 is TGTGCCAGCTCCAAGAGCGGGATCACCGGGGAGCTGTTTTTT.

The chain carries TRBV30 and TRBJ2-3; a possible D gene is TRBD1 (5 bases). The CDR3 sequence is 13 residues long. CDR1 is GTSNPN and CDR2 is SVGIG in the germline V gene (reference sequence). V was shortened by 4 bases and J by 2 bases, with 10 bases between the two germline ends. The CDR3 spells CAWNDRNTDTQYF. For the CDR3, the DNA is TGTGCCTGGAATGACAGAAACACAGATACGCAGTATTTT.

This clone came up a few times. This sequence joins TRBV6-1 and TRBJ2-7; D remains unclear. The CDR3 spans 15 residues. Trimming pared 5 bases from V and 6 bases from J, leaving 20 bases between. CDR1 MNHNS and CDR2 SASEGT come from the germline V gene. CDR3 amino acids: CASSPQPGTASEQYF. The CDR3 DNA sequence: TGTGCCAGCAGTCCTCAACCAGGTACCGCCAGCGAGCAGTACTTC.

The CDR3 here is CASSPTQREGREQYF. For the CDR3, the DNA is TGTGCCAGCTCACCAACCCAGCGGGAGGGCCGCGAGCAGTACTTC. The rearrangement joins TRBV18 to TRBJ2-7; 10 positions match TRBD2. V gave up 2 bases and J gave up 6 bases; unmatched junction bases: 7. The V gene's germline CDR1 is KGHSH and CDR2 LQKENI. The CDR3 covers 15 residues.

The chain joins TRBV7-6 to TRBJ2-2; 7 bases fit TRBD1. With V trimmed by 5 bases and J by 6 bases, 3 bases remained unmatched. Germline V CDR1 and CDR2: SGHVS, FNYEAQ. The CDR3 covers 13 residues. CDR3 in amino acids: CASSRQGSGELFF. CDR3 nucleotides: TGTGCCAGCAGCCGACAGGGTTCCGGGGAGCTGTTTTTT.

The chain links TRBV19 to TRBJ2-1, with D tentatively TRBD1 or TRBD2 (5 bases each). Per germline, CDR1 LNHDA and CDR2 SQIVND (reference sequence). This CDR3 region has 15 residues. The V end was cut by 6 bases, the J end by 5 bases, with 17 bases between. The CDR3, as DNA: TGTGCCAGTAGCGCACGGAGGACAAAAAACAATGAGCAGTTCTTC. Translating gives CASSARRTKNNEQFF.

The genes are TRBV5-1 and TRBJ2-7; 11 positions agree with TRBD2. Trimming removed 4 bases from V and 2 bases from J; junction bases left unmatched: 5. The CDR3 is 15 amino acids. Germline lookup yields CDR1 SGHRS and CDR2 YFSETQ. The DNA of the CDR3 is TGCGCCAGCAGCAGGGGACTAGCGGAGGCCTACGAGCAGTACTTC. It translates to CASSRGLAEAYEQYF.

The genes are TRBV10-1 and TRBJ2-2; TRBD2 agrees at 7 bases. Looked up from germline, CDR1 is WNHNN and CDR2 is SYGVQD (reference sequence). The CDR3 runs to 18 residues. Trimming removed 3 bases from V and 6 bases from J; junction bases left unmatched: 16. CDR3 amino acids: CASSEPGLAGDRSGELFF. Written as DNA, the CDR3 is TGCGCCAGCAGTGAACCGGGACTGGCGGGAGATCGCTCCGGGGAGCTGTTTTTT.

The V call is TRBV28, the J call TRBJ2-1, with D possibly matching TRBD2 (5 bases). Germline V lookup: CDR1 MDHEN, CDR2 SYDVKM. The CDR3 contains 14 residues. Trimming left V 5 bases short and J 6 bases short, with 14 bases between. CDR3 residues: CASSLHGLSNEQFF. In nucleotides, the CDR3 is TGTGCCAGCAGTCTCCATGGACTGAGCAATGAGCAGTTCTTC.

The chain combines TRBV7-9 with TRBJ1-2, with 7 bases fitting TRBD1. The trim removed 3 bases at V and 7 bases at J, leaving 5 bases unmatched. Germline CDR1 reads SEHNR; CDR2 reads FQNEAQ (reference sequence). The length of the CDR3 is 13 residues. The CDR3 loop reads CASSFDRDGGYTF. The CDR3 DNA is TGTGCCAGCAGCTTCGACAGGGACGGTGGCTACACCTTC. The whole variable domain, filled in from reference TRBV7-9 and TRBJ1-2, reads DTGVSQNPRHKITKRGQNVTFRCDPISEHNRLYWYRQTLGQGPEFLTYFQNEAQLEKSRLLSDRFSAERPKGSFSTLEIQRTEQGDSAMYLCASSFDRDGGYTFGSGTRLTVV.

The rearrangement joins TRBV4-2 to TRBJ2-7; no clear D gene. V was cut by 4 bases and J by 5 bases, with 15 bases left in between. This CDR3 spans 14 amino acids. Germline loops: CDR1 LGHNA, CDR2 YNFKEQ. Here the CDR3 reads CASSRGNPGDEQYF. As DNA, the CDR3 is TGTGCCAGCAGCCGGGGAAATCCTGGGGACGAGCAGTACTTC.

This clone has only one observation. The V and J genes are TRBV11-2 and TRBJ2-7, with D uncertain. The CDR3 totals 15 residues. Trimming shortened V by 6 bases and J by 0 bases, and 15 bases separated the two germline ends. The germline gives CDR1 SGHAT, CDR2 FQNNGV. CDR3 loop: CASSPSLLSSYEQYF. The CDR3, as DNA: TGTGCCAGCAGTCCCAGCCTCTTGAGCTCCTACGAGCAGTACTTC.

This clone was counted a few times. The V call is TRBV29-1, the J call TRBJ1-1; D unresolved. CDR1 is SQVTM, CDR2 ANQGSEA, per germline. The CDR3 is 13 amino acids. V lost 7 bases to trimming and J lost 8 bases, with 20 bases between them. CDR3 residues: CSAKGNPDWEAFF. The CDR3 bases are TGCAGCGCAAAGGGAAACCCTGATTGGGAAGCTTTCTTT.

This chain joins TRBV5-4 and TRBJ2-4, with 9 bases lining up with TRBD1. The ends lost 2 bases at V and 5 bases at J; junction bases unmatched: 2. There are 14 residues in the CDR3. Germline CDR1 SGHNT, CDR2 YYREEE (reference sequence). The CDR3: CASSLQGAQNIQYF. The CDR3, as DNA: TGTGCCAGCAGCTTACAGGGGGCCCAAAACATTCAGTACTTC.

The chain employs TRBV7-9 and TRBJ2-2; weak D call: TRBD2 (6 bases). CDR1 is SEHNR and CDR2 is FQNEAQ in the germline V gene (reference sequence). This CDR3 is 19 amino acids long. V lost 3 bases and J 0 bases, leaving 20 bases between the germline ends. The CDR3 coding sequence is TGTGCCAGCAGCTTCCTGAGCGGAGGGGCGGGTCCGAACACCGGGGAGCTGTTTTTT. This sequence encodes CASSFLSGGAGPNTGELFF.

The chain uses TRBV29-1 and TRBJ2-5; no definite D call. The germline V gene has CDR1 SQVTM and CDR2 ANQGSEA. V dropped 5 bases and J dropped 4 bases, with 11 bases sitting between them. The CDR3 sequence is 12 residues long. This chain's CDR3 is CSVQGPGETQYF. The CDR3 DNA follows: TGCAGCGTTCAAGGACCTGGAGAGACCCAGTACTTC.

In DNA form, the CDR3 reads TGTGCCAGCAGTCGGCCGGGGGAACTGAACACTGAAGCTTTCTTT. It codes for CASSRPGELNTEAFF. V gene TRBV28 combines with J gene TRBJ1-1; possibly TRBD1 for D (5 bases). In germline, CDR1 is MDHEN, CDR2 SYDVKM. The CDR3 covers 15 residues. The ends were cut back, 5 bases at V and 0 bases at J, with 13 bases in the middle.

The CDR3 is CAISESRGKDSEQYF. CDR3 nucleotide sequence: TGTGCCATCAGTGAGTCGAGGGGAAAAGACAGCGAGCAGTACTTC. This sequence joins TRBV10-3 and TRBJ2-7, with D possibly called TRBD1 or TRBD2 (5 bases each). With 0 bases removed from V and 6 bases from J, the gap between germline ends came to 15 bases. This CDR3 is built from 15 residues. Germline CDR1 reads ENHRY; CDR2 reads SYGVKD.

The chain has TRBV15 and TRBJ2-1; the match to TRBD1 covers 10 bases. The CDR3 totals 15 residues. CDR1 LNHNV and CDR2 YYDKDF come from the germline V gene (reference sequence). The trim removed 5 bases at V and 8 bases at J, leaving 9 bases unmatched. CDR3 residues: CATSARDRGMYEQFF. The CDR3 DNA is TGTGCCACCAGCGCCCGGGACAGGGGCATGTATGAGCAGTTCTTC.

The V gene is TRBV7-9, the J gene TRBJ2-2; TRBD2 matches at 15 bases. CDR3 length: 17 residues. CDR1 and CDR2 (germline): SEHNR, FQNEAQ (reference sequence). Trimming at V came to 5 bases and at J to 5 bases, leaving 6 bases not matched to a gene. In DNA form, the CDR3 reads TGTGCCAGCAGCCCCGGGACTAGCGGGAGGCTTACCGGGGAGCTGTTTTTT. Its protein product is CASSPGTSGRLTGELFF.

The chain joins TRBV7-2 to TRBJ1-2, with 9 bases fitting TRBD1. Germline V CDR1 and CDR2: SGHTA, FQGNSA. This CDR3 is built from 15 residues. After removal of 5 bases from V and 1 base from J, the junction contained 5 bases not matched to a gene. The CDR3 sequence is CASSQTGGNNYGYTF. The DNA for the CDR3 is TGTGCCAGCAGCCAGACAGGGGGAAATAACTATGGCTACACCTTC.

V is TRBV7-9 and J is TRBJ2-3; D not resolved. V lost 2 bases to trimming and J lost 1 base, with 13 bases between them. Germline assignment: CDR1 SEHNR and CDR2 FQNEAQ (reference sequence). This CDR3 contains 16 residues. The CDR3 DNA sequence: TGTGCCAGCAGCTTAACTCGGGTGGCCCGCACAGATACGCAGTATTTT. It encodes CASSLTRVARTDTQYF. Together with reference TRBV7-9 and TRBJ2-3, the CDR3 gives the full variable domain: DTGVSQNPRHKITKRGQNVTFRCDPISEHNRLYWYRQTLGQGPEFLTYFQNEAQLEKSRLLSDRFSAERPKGSFSTLEIQRTEQGDSAMYLCASSLTRVARTDTQYFGPGTRLTVL.

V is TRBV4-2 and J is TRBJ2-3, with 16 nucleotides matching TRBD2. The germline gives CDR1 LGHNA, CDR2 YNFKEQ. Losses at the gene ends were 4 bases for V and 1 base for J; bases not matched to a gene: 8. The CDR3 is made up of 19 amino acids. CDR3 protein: CASSLGLAGGPSGTDTQYF. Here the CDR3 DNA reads TGTGCCAGCAGCCTGGGACTAGCGGGAGGGCCGAGTGGCACAGATACGCAGTATTTT.

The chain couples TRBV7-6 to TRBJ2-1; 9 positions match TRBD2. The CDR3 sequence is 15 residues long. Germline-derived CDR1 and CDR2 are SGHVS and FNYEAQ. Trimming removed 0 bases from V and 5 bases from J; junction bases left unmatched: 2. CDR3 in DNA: TGTGCCAGCAGCTTAGCTGGCGGGAGGGACAATGAGCAGTTCTTC. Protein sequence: CASSLAGGRDNEQFF.

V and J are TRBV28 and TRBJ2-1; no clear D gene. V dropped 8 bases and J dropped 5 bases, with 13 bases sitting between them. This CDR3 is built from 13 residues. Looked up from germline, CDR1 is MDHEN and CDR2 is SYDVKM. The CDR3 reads CASRPHADNEQFF. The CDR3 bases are TGTGCCAGCCGTCCGCATGCAGACAATGAGCAGTTCTTC. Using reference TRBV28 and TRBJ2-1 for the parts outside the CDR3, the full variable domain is DVKVTQSSRYLVKRTGEKVFLECVQDMDHENMFWYRQDPGLGLRLIYFSYDVKMKEKGDIPEGYSVSREKKERFSLILESASTNQTSMYLCASRPHADNEQFFGPGTRLTVL.